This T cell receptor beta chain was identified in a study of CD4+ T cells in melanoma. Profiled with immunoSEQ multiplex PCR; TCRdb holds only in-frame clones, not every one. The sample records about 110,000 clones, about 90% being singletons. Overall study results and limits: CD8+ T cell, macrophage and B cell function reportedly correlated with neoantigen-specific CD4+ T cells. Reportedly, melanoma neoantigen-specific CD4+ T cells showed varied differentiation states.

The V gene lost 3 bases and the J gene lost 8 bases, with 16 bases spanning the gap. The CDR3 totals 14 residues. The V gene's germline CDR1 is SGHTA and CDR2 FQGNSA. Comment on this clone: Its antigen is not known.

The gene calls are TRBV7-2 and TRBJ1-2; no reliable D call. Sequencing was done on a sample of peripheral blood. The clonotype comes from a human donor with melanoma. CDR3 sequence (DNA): TGTGCCAGCAGCTTTTATAAGGAGCCGGGGGGCTACACCTTC. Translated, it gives CASSFYKEPGGYTF.